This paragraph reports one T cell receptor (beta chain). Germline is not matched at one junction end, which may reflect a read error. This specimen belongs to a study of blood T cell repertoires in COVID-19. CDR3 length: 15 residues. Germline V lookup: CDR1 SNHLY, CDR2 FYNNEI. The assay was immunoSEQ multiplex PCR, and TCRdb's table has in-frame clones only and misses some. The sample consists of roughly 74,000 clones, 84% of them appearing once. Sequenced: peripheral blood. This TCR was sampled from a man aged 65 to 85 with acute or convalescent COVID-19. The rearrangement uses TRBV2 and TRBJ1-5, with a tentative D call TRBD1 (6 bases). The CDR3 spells CASREDRFANQPQHF. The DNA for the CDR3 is TGTGCCAGCAGAGAAGACAGGTTTGCGAATCAGCCCCAGCATTTT.